The text below deals with one T cell receptor (beta chain). Its antigen target is currently unknown. No base quality values were provided; no much bigger clone lies one nucleotide off. Genomic DNA was extracted from sorted cells for sequencing of the TCRbeta CDR3 region. TCRbeta CDR3 regions were sequenced using the immunoSEQ Assay. TCRdb obtained this table from immuneACCESS and retained in-frame rearrangements with V and J assigned. These tables miss some clones; where compared with another copy, unresolved V genes account for less than half of the shortfall, and the remainder is unexplained. This sample holds thousands of clones; roughly nine tenths were observed only once. Around 15% of the sample is held by the ten biggest clonotypes. This sample is part of a study of OX40 agonist ivuxolimab in advanced cancers. Background for the entire study: The costimulatory receptor OX40 (CD134) was targeted by ivuxolimab, a fully human IgG2 agonistic monoclonal antibody. Intravenous ivuxolimab was administered to patients every 2 weeks at six dose levels: 0.01, 0.1, 0.3, 1.5, 3 and 10 mg/kg. Of the 50 to 55 patients in dose escalation, about 20 had hepatocellular carcinoma, some 15 had melanoma, 9 had renal cell carcinoma and 9 had head and neck cancer. In the dose-escalation cohort, roughly 82% of patients were male, and the mean age was 60 years with a range of roughly 20 to 80. Prior anti-PD-1, anti-PD-L1 or anti-CTLA-4 therapy was permitted, and checkpoint inhibitors had been received by roughly 40% of dose-escalation patients. Partial responses occurred in three dose-escalation patients, of whom one had hepatocellular carcinoma and two had cutaneous melanoma. The purpose of peripheral TCRbeta sequencing was to test whether ivuxolimab changed TCR sequence diversity and led to clonal T-cell expansion. The paper describes the monotherapy dose-escalation part (N of about 47 patients) of the phase I trial of ivuxolimab. Results and caveats for the whole study, not just this receptor: At doses from 0.1 to 3.0 mg/kg, clonal expansion was seen in both CD4+ and CD8+ blood T cells between baseline and week 6. The antigen specificity of the peripheral T cells that underwent clonal expansion was not determined. After ivuxolimab, expanded clones were on average more numerous among CD8+ T cells than among CD4+ T cells. In partial responders in the 0.1-3.0 mg/kg groups, normalized peripheral clonal expansion was found to be among the lowest, especially among CD8+ T cells. Low levels of normalized T-cell clonal expansion were also seen in some patients who did not respond.

The trial excluded patients who had a history of autoimmune disease or were on systemic immunosuppression. Peripheral blood for TCR sequencing was drawn from every dose cohort at baseline, at cycle 4 day 1 and at cycle 7 day 1. The samples were taken from a phase I, first-in-human, multicenter, open-label dose-escalation trial of ivuxolimab. The trial enrolled adults with locally advanced or metastatic head and neck squamous cell, hepatocellular, melanoma or renal cell carcinoma. Before TCR sequencing, CD4+ T cells and CD8+ T cells from peripheral blood were sorted into separate populations. After removal of 0 bases from V and 6 bases from J, the junction retains 5 bases not matched to a gene. The CDR3 starts with the cysteine, ends with the phenylalanine, and has 15 residues. The kept DNA is CDR3 alone, 45 bases in frame from the first base. The CDR1 and CDR2 encoded by the germline V gene are MGHDK and SYGVNS.

This TCR was sampled from an adult with an advanced solid tumor such as melanoma, head and neck, liver or kidney cancer. Here the chain combines TRBV25-1 and TRBJ1-2, and 9 bases in between align with TRBD1. This material consisted of CD4+ or CD8+ T cells sorted from blood, taken in a trial of the OX40 agonist ivuxolimab. This receptor has the CDR3 CASSEYGTGRNGYTF. The bases are TGTGCCAGCAGTGAATATGGGACAGGGCGGAATGGCTACACCTTC.